The 10 T cell receptor beta chains below all came from one sample that was sequenced in a study of blood T cell repertoires in COVID-19. The repertoire was sequenced with immunoSEQ multiplex PCR; TCRdb's copy has only in-frame clones and lacks some. The sample includes hundreds of thousands of clones, about 91% seen only once; the top ten take roughly 14%. Sequenced: PBMCs or T cells enriched from blood (not recorded which). These TCRs come from a woman aged 45-60 years with acute COVID-19.

The chain carries TRBV14 and TRBJ2-3, with D unclear. Germline V gene lookup returns CDR1 SGHDN and CDR2 FVKESK. Trimming removed 0 bases from V and 2 bases from J, with 15 bases in between. The CDR3 covers 17 residues. CDR3 DNA sequence: TGTGCCAGCAGCCAAGATGTCTGGCGGAAACCCACAGATACGCAGTATTTT. It is translated as CASSQDVWRKPTDTQYF.

The chain combines TRBV4-1 with TRBJ2-1; 10 bases match TRBD1. There are 15 residues in the CDR3. In germline, CDR1 is MGHRA, CDR2 YSYEKL. Trimming took 6 bases from V and 4 from J; bases not matched to a gene: 6. The CDR3 nucleotides read TGCGCCAGCAGTCCGGGACAGGGGCCTTACAATGAGCAGTTCTTC. This codes for CASSPGQGPYNEQFF.

The rearrangement uses TRBV28 and TRBJ2-1, with 9 bases fitting TRBD2. The V gene end was trimmed by 10 bases and the J gene end by 3 bases; junction bases not matched to a gene: 10. Germline CDR1 and CDR2: MDHEN and SYDVKM. CDR3 length: 15 residues. The CDR3 DNA is TGTGCCATCTTAGCGGGAGAGTCTATCTACAATGAGCAGTTCTTC. It yields the protein CAILAGESIYNEQFF.

This sequence joins TRBV7-3 and TRBJ2-2, with TRBD2 identical over 13 bases. CDR3 length equals 15 residues. Germline V gene sequence: CDR1 SGHTA, CDR2 FQGTGA. The junction had 2 bases not matched to a gene; V was cut back by 4 bases and J by 6 bases. CDR3 region: CASSYGLAGAGELFF. CDR3 in DNA: TGTGCCAGCAGCTACGGACTAGCGGGAGCCGGGGAGCTGTTTTTT.

J is TRBJ2-2 and V is TRBV19, with 7 nucleotides matching TRBD1. The CDR3 spans 13 residues. Germline V gene lookup returns CDR1 LNHDA and CDR2 SQIVND (reference sequence). With 6 bases clipped from V and 7 bases from J, the junction kept 5 bases outside the gene matches. The CDR3 loop is CASRSQGLGELFF. The CDR3, as DNA: TGTGCCAGTAGATCACAGGGGCTCGGGGAGCTGTTTTTT.

V gene TRBV10-3 combines with J gene TRBJ2-1; TRBD2 matches at 15 bases. The length of the CDR3 is 18 residues. V shed 6 bases and J 1 base; nucleotides not matched to a gene: 7. Germline V CDR1 and CDR2: ENHRY, SYGVKD. The CDR3 protein is CAISLGTSGRQSYNEQFF. DNA of the CDR3: TGTGCCATCAGCTTAGGGACTAGCGGGAGGCAGTCCTACAATGAGCAGTTCTTC.

The gene calls are TRBV5-4 and TRBJ2-1, with a possible D match to TRBD1 (6 bases). This CDR3 comprises 13 residues. The V and J ends lost 2 bases and 10 bases respectively, with 13 bases between them. Germline CDR1 reads SGHNT; CDR2 reads YYREEE (reference sequence). The CDR3 DNA reads TGTGCCAGCAGCTTAGGGGGAGTAAAAGAGCAGTTCTTC. Its protein product is CASSLGGVKEQFF.

CDR3 bases: TGTGCCAGCAGTTCAAACAGGTGGTTGGCCTACGAGCAGTACTTC. Residues: CASSSNRWLAYEQYF. V and J are TRBV28 and TRBJ2-7, with D possibly matching TRBD1 (5 bases). The V and J ends lost 4 bases and 2 bases respectively, with 15 bases between them. This CDR3 region has 15 residues. Germline V gene sequence: CDR1 MDHEN, CDR2 SYDVKM.

The V gene is TRBV28, the J gene TRBJ1-1, with a tentative D call TRBD1 (5 bases). CDR3 size: 17 residues. Looked up from germline, CDR1 is MDHEN and CDR2 is SYDVKM. V lost 6 bases, J lost 4 bases, and 24 bases lay in between. This CDR3 reads CASSPPRQGRSITEAFF. The DNA for the CDR3 is TGTGCCAGCAGCCCTCCCAGGCAGGGTAGAAGTATCACTGAAGCTTTCTTT.

The chain combines TRBV6-5 with TRBJ2-7; no reliable D call. The CDR3 is made up of 13 amino acids. In germline, CDR1 is MNHEY, CDR2 SVGAGI. V lost 6 bases, J lost 2 bases, and 11 bases lay in between. CDR3 sequence reads: CASSSDTTYEQYF. The CDR3 DNA reads TGTGCCAGCAGCTCCGACACCACCTACGAGCAGTACTTC.